This T cell receptor (beta chain) was sequenced during a study of CD8+ T cells in alopecia areata (dated by TCRdb to 2017 to 2018). Broadly, across the study: The treated patients took part in an open-label pilot trial in which moderate-to-severe alopecia areata was treated with oral tofacitinib at 5 to 10 mg twice daily. Patients stayed on tofacitinib for 6 to 18 months and then had 6 months of follow-up off drug so that delayed response and recurrence could be assessed. Disease severity in treated patients was measured with the SALT score, which quantifies the percentage of affected scalp surface area. To study T cell clonal expansion in alopecia areata, the researchers applied high-throughput TCRbeta sequencing to both the C3H/HeJ mouse model and human patients. Human TCRbeta sequencing covered scalp tissue and sorted CD4+ and CD8+ peripheral blood T cells from patchy and totalis/universalis alopecia areata patients and healthy controls. Tofacitinib-treated patients had biopsies at baseline and at 4 and 24 weeks of treatment, with a later scalp biopsy in several patients. Scalp clonality was compared among normal scalp (n=4), patchy alopecia areata scalp (n=8), and alopecia totalis/universalis scalp (n=8). The RNA source kit depended on sample type: the PAXgene miRNA kit for fixed scalp, the miRNeasy kit for PBMCs, and the RNeasy kit for mouse skin. TCRbeta CDR3 regions were amplified by immunoSEQ multiplex PCR using 35 Vbeta forward and 13 Jbeta reverse primers. Overall study outcomes, separate from this receptor: Compared with mice, TCR sequences shared between patients were less clear, possibly partly because of HLA diversity across the patient population. Many expanded lesional clones persisted in scalp and blood during tofacitinib treatment, which may partly explain relapse after stopping treatment. Compared with normal scalp, lesional scalp, particularly in alopecia totalis/universalis, had higher clonality and more expanded CD8+ clones, which suggests antigenic drive. Tofacitinib significantly decreased scalp clonality and the number of expanded CD8+ clones among the top 100 scalp clones. Resident alphabeta T cells in normal human skin are also sequenced, complicating scalp TCR repertoire analysis, unlike mouse skin dominated by gammadelta T cells. The treated cohort was small, with a single nonresponder, so links between baseline CD8+ expansion and response need larger studies.

In light of the paper, this sample's time point label describes: 4 weeks on oral tofacitinib. In light of the paper, this sample's treatment or condition label describes: oral pan-JAK inhibitor, 5-10 mg twice daily. Lesional scalp punch biopsies and peripheral blood were obtained from alopecia areata patients. PBMCs were isolated by density centrifugation and stained for CD3, CD4 and CD8, and CD4+ and CD8+ T cells were sorted on a FACSAria. Points on this clone: The antigen this receptor binds is unknown. Nothing much larger sits one base from this clone, and base qualities are not available. The sample contains more than one DNA sequence encoding this CDR3.

Libraries were made using the immunoSEQ multiplex PCR assay. RNA was extracted from all samples and reverse transcribed into cDNA as template for TCR sequencing. SuperScript III was used to make first-strand cDNA, primed with a 2:1 mix of oligo-dT and random hexamers. A synthetic immune receptor repertoire was used to assess amplification bias, and residual bias was removed computationally. On the authors' methods: Raw reads were preprocessed to remove errors, and CDR3 was defined by IMGT conventions from the conserved cysteine to phenylalanine. Clonality was computed by normalizing Shannon entropy by log2 of the number of productive unique TCRs and subtracting the result from 1. Whether scalp clones were CD4 or CD8 was inferred by matching scalp TCRbeta sequences against CD4 and CD8 repertoires sorted from blood. TCRdb re-hosts the immuneACCESS table, in-frame sequences only. Its copies lack some clones; in the studies checked, an unresolved V gene accounts for under half of them, and the cause for the rest is not known. The DNA gave D and trimming, while V, J and clone size come from that table. The sample data list more than 200,000 clones, and roughly 64% of these were observed just once. 4% to 5% of the sample is in the top ten clones.

The trim is 5 bases for V and 0 bases for J, with a gap of 7 bases between the germline ends. In the germline V gene (reference sequence), CDR1 corresponds to SEHNR and CDR2 to FQNEAQ. Its CDR3 holds 14 amino acids, cysteine through phenylalanine. Only the CDR3 DNA is retained, 42 bases long and in frame from the first base. The sequence derives from a human donor with alopecia areata. This chain joins TRBV7-9 to TRBJ2-2; the D gene assignment is ambiguous. Sequenced material: CD4+ T cells sorted from blood, taken at week 4, from a patient treated with tofacitinib. The CDR3 protein: CASSPRANTGELFF. The bases read TGTGCCAGCAGCCCACGCGCGAACACCGGGGAGCTGTTTTTT.